This T cell receptor (beta chain) came from a study of blood T cell repertoires in COVID-19. Study-wide background: COVID-19 samples collected from the United States, Italy and Spain covered acute and convalescent phases.

The table came from immunoSEQ multiplex PCR; TCRdb's copy has only in-frame clones and leaves some out. Among 200,000 to 250,000 clones listed, under 85% were seen once. Germline lookup yields CDR1 SEHNR and CDR2 FQNEAQ (reference sequence). CDR3 size: 13 residues. The V segment lost 5 bases and the J segment 11 bases; nucleotides outside the gene matches: 11. Seattle cases were enrolled at active infection and followed longitudinally. The clonotype originates from a woman aged 25 to 45 with COVID-19, enrolled during active disease. This sequence joins TRBV7-9 and TRBJ1-1, with TRBD1 matching 7 bases. Sample: peripheral blood. CDR3 in DNA: TGTGCCAGCAGCCAGGGGGAATGGGGGGCGGCTTTCTTT. It yields the protein CASSQGEWGAAFF.